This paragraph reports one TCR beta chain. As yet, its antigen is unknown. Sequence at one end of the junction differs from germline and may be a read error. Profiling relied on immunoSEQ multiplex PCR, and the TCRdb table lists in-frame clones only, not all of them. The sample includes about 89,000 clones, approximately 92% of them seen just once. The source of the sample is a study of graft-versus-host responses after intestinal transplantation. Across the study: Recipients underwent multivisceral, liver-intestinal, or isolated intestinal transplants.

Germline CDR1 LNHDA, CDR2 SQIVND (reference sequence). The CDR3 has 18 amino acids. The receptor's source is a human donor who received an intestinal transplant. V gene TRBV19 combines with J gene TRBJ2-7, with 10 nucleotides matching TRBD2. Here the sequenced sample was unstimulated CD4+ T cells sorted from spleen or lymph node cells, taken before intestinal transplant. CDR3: CAGSNFLASGRTSHEQYF. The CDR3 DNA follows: TGTGCCGGTAGTAATTTCTTGGCTAGCGGGAGAACTTCACACGAGCAGTACTTC.